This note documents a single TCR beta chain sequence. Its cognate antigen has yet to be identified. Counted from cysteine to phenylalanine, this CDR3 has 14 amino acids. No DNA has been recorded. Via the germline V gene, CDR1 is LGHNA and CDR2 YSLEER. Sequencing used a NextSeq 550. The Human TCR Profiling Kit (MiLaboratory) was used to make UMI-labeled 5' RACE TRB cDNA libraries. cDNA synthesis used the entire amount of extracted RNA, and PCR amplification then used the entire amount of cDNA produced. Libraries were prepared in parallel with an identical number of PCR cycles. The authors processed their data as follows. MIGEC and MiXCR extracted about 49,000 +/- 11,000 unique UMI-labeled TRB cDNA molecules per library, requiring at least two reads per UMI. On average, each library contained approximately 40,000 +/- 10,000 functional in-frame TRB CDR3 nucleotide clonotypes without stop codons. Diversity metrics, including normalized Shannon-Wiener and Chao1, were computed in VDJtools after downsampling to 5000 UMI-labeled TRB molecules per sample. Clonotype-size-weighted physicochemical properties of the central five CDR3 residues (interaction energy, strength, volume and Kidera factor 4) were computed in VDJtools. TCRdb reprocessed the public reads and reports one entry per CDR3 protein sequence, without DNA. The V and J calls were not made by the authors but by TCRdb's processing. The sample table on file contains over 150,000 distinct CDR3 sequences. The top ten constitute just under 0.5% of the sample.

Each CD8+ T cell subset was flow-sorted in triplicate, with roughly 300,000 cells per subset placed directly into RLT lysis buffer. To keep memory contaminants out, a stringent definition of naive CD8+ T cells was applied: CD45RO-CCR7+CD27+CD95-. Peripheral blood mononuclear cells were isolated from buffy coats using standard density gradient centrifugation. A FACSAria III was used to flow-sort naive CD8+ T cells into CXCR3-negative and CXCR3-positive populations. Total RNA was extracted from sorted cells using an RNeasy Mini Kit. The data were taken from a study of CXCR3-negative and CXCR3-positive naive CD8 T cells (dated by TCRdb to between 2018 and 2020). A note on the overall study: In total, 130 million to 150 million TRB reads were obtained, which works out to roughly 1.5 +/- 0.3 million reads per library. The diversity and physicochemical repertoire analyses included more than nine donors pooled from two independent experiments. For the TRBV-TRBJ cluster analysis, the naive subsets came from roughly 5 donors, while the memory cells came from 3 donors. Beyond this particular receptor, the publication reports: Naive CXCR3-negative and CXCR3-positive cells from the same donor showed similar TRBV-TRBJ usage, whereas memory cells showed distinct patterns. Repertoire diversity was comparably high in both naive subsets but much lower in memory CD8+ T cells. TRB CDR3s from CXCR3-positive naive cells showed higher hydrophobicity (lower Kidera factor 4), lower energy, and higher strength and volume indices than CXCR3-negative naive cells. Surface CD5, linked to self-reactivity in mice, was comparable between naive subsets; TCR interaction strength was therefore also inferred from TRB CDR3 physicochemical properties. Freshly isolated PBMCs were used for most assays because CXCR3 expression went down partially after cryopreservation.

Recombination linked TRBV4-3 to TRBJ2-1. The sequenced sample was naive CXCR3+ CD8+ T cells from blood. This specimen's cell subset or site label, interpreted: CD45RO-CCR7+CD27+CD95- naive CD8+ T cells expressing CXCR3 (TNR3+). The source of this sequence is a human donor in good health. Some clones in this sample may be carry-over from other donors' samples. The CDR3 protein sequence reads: CASSQDQDYNEQFF.